The 6 T cell receptor beta chains presented below share a single source sample, sequenced in a study of molecular identifiers for immune sequencing clone quantification. TCRdb redid the calling of the PCR reads with MiXCR, one entry per CDR3 protein. The table has 100,000 or so distinct CDR3 sequences, roughly 38% seen once. Sequenced: naive CD8+ T cells from blood, with Jurkat cell RNA spiked in. Subset: FACS-sorted CD8+CD4-CCR7+CD45RA+ naive T cells. These receptors all come from a human donor in good health. Some libraries in this study had Jurkat cell RNA spiked in.

This chain joins TRBV4-1 and TRBJ2-3; D perhaps matches TRBD1 (6 bases). This CDR3 has 16 amino acids. V gave up 2 bases and J gave up 2 bases, with 14 bases separating them. Germline-derived CDR1 and CDR2 are MGHRA and YSYEKL. CDR3 sequence reads: CASSQTTGFFTDTQYF. The CDR3 nucleotides read TGCGCCAGCAGCCAAACAACAGGGTTTTTCACAGATACGCAGTATTTT.

Comment on this clonotype: At one end the junction does not follow the germline gene, possibly because of a read error. The V call is TRBV7-6, the J call TRBJ2-3, with no clear D. Per the germline V gene, CDR1 is SGHVS and CDR2 is FNYEAQ. The CDR3 is made up of 12 amino acids. CDR3 nucleotides: TGTGTCAGCAGCACCCTCGAAGATACGCAGTATTTT. Translated, it gives CVSSTLEDTQYF.

The chain has TRBV20-1 and TRBJ2-3; 9 nucleotides agree with TRBD2. The CDR3 is made up of 15 amino acids. V lost 3 bases, J lost 5 bases, and 9 bases stayed unmatched. Germline CDR1 DFQATT, CDR2 SNEGSKA (reference sequence). The CDR3 DNA reads as TGCAGTGCTAGTTTCCTAGCGGGACGGTTAGATACGCAGTATTTT. As protein: CSASFLAGRLDTQYF.

This chain joins TRBV7-9 and TRBJ2-2, with 12 bases fitting TRBD2. Trimming at V came to 11 bases and at J to 7 bases, leaving 5 bases not matched to a gene. Per germline, CDR1 SEHNR and CDR2 FQNEAQ (reference sequence). The CDR3 is made up of 13 amino acids. The CDR3 loop is CALGLAGNGELFF. DNA of the CDR3: TGTGCCCTCGGACTAGCGGGAAACGGGGAGCTGTTTTTT.

This clonotype was picked up many times. This chain connects TRBV28 to TRBJ2-7; no reliable D call. The CDR3 runs 14 residues. The germline gives CDR1 MDHEN, CDR2 SYDVKM. Trimming took off 6 bases at V and 0 bases at J, with 12 bases between the two ends. CDR3 bases: TGTGCCAGCAGGAAGGTCAGGAGCTCCTACGAGCAGTACTTC. Translated: CASRKVRSSYEQYF.

Here the CDR3 reads CASSLLGFRDRGLNTEAFF. The CDR3 nucleotides are TGTGCCAGCAGTTTATTAGGGTTCCGGGACAGGGGCCTGAACACTGAAGCTTTCTTT. The chain links TRBV27 to TRBJ1-1, with 10 bases identical to TRBD1. The CDR3 is made up of 19 amino acids. Germline V gives CDR1 MNHEY, CDR2 SMNVEV (reference sequence). The J segment lost 0 bases and the V segment lost 1 base, leaving 11 bases of the junction unmatched.